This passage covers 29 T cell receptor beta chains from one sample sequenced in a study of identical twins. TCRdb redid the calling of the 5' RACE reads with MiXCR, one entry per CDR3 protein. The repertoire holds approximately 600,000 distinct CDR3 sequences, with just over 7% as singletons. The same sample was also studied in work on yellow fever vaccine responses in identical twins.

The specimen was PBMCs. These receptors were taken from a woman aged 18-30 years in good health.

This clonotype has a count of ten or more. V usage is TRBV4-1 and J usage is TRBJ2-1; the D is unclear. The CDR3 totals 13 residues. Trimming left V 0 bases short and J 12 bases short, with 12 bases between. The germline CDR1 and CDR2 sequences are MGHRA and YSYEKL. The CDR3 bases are TGCGCCAGCAGCCAAGATCTCTGGGAAGGGCAGTTCTTC. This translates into CASSQDLWEGQFF.

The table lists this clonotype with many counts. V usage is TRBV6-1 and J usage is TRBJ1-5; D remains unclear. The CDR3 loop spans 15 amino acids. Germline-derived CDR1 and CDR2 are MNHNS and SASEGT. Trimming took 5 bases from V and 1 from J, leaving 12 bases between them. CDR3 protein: CASSTWDLSNQPQHF. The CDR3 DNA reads TGTGCCAGCAGTACGTGGGATCTCAGCAATCAGCCCCAGCATTTT.

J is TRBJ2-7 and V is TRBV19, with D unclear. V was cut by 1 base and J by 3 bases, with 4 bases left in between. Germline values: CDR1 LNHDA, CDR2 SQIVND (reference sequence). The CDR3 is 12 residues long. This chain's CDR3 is CASSIGNYEQYF. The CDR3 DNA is TGTGCCAGTAGTATAGGCAACTACGAGCAGTACTTC.

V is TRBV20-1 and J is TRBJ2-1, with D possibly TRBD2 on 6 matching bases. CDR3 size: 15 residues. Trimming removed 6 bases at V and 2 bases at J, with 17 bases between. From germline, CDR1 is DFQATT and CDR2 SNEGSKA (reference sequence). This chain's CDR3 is CSARLRERAYNEQFF. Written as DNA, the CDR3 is TGCAGTGCAAGACTACGGGAGAGGGCCTACAATGAGCAGTTCTTC.

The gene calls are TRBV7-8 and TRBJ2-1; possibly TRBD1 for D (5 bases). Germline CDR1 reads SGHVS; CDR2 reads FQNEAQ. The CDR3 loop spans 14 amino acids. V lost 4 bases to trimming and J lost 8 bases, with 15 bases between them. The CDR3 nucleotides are TGTGCCAGCAGCTACCCTTGGGGCAGGGATGAGCAGTTCTTC. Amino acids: CASSYPWGRDEQFF.

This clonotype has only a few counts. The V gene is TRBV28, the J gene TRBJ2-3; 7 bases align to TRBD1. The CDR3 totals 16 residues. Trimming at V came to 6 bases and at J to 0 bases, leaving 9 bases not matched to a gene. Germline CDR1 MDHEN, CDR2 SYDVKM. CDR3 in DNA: TGTGCCAGCAGCCCCGGGACAGCGAAAAGCACAGATACGCAGTATTTT. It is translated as CASSPGTAKSTDTQYF.

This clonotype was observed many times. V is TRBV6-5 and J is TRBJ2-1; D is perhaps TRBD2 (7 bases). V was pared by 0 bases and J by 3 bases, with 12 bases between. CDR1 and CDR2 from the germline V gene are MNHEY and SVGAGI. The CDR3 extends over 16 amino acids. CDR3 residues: CASSYSGRGHYNEQFF. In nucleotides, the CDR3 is TGTGCCAGCAGTTACTCTGGGCGGGGGCACTACAATGAGCAGTTCTTC.

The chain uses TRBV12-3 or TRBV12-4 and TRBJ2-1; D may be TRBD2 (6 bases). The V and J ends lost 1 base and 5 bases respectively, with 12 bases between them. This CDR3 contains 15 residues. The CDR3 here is CASSLGLGGNNEQFF. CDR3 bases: TGTGCCAGCAGTTTAGGTCTTGGAGGGAACAATGAGCAGTTCTTC.

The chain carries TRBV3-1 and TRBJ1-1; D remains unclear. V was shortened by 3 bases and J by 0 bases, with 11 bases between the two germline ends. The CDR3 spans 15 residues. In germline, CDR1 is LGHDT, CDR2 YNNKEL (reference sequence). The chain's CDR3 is CASSQASGLNTEAFF. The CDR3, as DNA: TGTGCCAGCAGCCAGGCCTCGGGGTTGAACACTGAAGCTTTCTTT. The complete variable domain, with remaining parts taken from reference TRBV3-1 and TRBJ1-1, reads DTAVSQTPKYLVTQMGNDKSIKCEQNLGHDTMYWYKQDSKKFLKIMFSYNNKELIINETVPNRFSPKSPDKAHLNLHINSLELGDSAVYFCASSQASGLNTEAFFGQGTRLTVV.

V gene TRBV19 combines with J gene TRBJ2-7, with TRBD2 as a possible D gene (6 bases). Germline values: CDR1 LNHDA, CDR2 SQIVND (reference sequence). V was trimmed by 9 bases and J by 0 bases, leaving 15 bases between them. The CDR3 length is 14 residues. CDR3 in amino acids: CASRVWRDSYEQYF. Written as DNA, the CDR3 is TGTGCCAGCCGAGTGTGGAGGGACTCCTACGAGCAGTACTTC.

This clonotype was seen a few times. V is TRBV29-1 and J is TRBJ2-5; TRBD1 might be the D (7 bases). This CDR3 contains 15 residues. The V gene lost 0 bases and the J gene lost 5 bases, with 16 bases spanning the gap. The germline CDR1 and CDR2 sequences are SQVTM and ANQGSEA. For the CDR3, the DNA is TGCAGCGTTGAAGATCCGGGCAGGGGGAGGGAGACCCAGTACTTC. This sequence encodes CSVEDPGRGRETQYF.

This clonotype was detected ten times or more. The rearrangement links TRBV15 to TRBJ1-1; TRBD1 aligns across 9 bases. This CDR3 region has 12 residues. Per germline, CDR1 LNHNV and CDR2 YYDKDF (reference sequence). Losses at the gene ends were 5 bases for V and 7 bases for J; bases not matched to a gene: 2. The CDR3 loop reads CATSGQGFEAFF. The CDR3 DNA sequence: TGTGCCACCAGCGGACAGGGGTTTGAAGCTTTCTTT.

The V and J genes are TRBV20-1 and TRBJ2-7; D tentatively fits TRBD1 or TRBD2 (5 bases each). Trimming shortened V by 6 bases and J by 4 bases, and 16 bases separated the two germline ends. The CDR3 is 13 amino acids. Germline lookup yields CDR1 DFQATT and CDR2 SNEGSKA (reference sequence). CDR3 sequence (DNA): TGCAGTGCAAACACCGGGACCGAATACGAGCAGTACGTC. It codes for CSANTGTEYEQYV.

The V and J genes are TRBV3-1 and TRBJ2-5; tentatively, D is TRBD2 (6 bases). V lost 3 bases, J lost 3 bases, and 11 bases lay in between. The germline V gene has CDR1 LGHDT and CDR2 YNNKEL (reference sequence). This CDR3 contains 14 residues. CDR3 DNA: TGTGCCAGCAGCCACACCTGGGGGGAAGAGACCCAGTACTTC. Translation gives CASSHTWGEETQYF.

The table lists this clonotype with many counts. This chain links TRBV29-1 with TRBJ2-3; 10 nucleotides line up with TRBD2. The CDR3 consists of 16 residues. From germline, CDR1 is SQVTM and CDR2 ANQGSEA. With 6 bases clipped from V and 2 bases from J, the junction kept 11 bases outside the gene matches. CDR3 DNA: TGCAGCGTGGCAAGACGGCTAGCGGGAGCCACAGATACGCAGTATTTT. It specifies CSVARRLAGATDTQYF.

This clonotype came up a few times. The CDR3 reads CSVPDRGDGYTF. Here the CDR3 DNA reads TGCAGCGTTCCCGACAGGGGGGACGGCTACACCTTC. The genes are TRBV29-1 and TRBJ1-2; 9 bases align to TRBD1. CDR3 length: 12 amino acids. The germline V gene encodes CDR1 SQVTM and CDR2 ANQGSEA. The V and J ends lost 5 bases and 8 bases, in that order; junction bases with no gene match: 6. Full variable domain (rest looked up from reference TRBV29-1 and TRBJ1-2): SAVISQKPSRDICQRGTSLTIQCQVDSQVTMMFWYRQQPGQSLTLIATANQGSEATYESGFVIDKFPISRPNLTFSTLTVSNMSPEDSSIYLCSVPDRGDGYTFGSGTRLTVV.

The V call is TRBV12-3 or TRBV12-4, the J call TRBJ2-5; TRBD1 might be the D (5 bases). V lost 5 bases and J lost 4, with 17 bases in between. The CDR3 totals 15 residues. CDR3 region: CASSPNRQGAETQYF. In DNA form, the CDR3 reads TGTGCCAGCAGTCCCAATCGGCAGGGCGCAGAGACCCAGTACTTC.

CDR3 residues: CASSFSGFDEQYF. Here the CDR3 DNA reads TGCGCCAGCAGCTTCTCAGGGTTCGACGAGCAGTACTTC. V and J are TRBV5-1 and TRBJ2-7; the D gene is possibly TRBD1 (5 bases). The ends were cut back, 2 bases at V and 5 bases at J, with 11 bases in the middle. The germline V gene encodes CDR1 SGHRS and CDR2 YFSETQ. The CDR3 consists of 13 residues.

CDR3 residues: CSARGGLVGDTQYF. In DNA form, the CDR3 reads TGCAGTGCTAGAGGTGGACTAGTTGGAGATACGCAGTATTTT. The rearrangement uses TRBV20-1 and TRBJ2-3; 7 nucleotides agree with TRBD2. In germline, CDR1 is DFQATT, CDR2 SNEGSKA (reference sequence). The CDR3 is 14 residues long. V dropped 1 base and J dropped 5; count of bases not matched to a gene: 6.

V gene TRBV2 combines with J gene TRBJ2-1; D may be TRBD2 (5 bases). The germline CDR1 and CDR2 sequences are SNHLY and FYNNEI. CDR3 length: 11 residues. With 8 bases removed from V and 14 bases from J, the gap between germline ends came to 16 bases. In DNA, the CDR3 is TGTGCCAGCCGGGCCGGACTGTCGGAGTTCTTC. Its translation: CASRAGLSEFF.

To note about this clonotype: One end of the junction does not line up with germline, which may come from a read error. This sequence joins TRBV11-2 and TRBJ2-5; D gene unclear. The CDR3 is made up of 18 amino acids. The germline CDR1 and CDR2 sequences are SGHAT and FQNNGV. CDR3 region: CASSFNTGPQKDQETQYF. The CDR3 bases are TGTGCCAGCAGCTTTAATACCGGCCCACAAAAAGACCAGGAGACCCAGTACTTC. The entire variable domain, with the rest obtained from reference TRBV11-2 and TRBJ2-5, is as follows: EAGVAQSPRYKIIEKRQSVAFWCNPISGHATLYWYQQILGQGPKLLIQFQNNGVVDDSQLPKDRFSAERLKGVDSTLKIQPAKLEDSAVYLCASSFNTGPQKDQETQYFGPGTRLLVL.

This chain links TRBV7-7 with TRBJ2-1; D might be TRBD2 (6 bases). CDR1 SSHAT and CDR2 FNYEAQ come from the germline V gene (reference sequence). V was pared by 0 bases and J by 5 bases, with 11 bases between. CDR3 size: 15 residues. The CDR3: CASSLASSVNNEQFF. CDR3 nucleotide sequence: TGTGCCAGCAGCTTAGCTTCTAGCGTGAACAATGAGCAGTTCTTC.

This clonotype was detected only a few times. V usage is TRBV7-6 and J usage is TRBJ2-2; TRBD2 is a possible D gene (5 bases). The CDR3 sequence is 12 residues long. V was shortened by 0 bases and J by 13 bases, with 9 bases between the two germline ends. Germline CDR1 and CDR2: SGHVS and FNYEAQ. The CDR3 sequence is CASSLAASRLFF. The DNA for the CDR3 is TGTGCCAGCAGCTTAGCAGCTAGCAGGCTGTTTTTT.

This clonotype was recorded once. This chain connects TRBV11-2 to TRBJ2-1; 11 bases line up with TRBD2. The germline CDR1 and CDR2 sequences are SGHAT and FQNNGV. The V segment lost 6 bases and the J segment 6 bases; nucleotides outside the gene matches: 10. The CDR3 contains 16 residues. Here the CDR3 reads CASRGTGTSGPNEQFF. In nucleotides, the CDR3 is TGTGCCAGCAGGGGAACCGGGACTAGCGGTCCCAATGAGCAGTTCTTC.

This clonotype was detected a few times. The CDR3: CASSPPRGRENPKVYNEQFF. For the CDR3, the DNA is TGTGCCAGCTCACCCCCTCGGGGCAGGGAGAATCCAAAGGTCTACAATGAGCAGTTCTTC. The chain links TRBV18 to TRBJ2-1, with D perhaps TRBD1 or TRBD2 (5 bases each). The V and J ends lost 3 bases and 3 bases respectively, with 27 bases between them. The CDR3 is 20 amino acids. Per the germline V gene, CDR1 is KGHSH and CDR2 is LQKENI.

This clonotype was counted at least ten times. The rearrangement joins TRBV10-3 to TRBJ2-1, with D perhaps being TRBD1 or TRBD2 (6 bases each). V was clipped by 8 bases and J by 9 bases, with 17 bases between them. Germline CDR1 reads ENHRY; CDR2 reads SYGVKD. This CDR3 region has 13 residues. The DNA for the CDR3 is TGTGCCATCCGGGGGCACCAGGACGGTGAGCAGTTCTTC. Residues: CAIRGHQDGEQFF.

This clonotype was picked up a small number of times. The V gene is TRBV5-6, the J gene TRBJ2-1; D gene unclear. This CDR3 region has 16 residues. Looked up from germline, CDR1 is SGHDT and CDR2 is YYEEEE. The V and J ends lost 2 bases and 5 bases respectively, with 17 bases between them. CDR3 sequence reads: CASSFVIPGPHNEQFF. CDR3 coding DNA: TGTGCCAGCAGCTTCGTTATTCCCGGACCGCACAATGAGCAGTTCTTC.

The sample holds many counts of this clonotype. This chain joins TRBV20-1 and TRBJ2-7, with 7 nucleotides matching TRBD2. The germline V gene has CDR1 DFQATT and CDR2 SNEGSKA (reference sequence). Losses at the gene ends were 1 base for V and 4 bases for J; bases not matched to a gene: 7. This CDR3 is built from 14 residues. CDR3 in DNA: TGCAGTGCTAGAGGATCCCGGGACTATTACGAGCAGTACTTC. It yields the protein CSARGSRDYYEQYF.

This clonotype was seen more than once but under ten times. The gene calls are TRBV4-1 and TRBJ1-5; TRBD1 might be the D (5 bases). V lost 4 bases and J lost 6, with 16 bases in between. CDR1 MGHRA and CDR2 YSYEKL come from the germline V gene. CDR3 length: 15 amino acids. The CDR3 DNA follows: TGCGCCAGCAGCCGCAGCGGGGGATACGGTCAGCCCCAGCATTTT. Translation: CASSRSGGYGQPQHF.